This entry features one TCR beta chain sequence. Its antigen target is currently unknown. Base qualities are not provided; no much larger clone lies one nucleotide away. This sample is part of a study of T cells in Graves' hyperthyroidism and ophthalmopathy (dated 2019 in TCRdb). Turning to the overall study: Peripheral blood was sampled at the time of initial diagnosis, prior to any treatment. To identify TCR V-J signatures that set the groups apart, the researchers used a discovery cohort of 95 to 100 patients, made up of 40 to 45 with Graves' ophthalmopathy and some 58 with stable Graves' hyperthyroidism. Prospective prediction of ophthalmopathy was tested in an independent validation cohort of approximately 19 hyperthyroidism patients and some 17 patients who later progressed to ophthalmopathy. The approximately 95 discovery patients were divided at random into training and test sets in a 7:3 ratio. Thyroid tissue and blood T-cell repertoires from roughly 6 Graves' hyperthyroidism patients were also compared in the study. After sampling, hyperthyroidism patients received methimazole starting at 30 mg daily, and ophthalmopathy patients received high-dose intravenous methylprednisolone. The paper reports TCR Vbeta CDR3 sequencing of over 120 peripheral blood samples: some 44 ophthalmopathy, over 70 hyperthyroidism and approximately 17 progressor patients. Broad study findings and their caveats: No statistical method was used to fix the sample size in advance, and group allocation was not hidden from the investigators. A 13 V-J signature model separated ophthalmopathy from stable hyperthyroidism, with approximately 87% sensitivity and roughly 81% specificity in cross-validation and 80%/75% in testing. Most expanded thyroid clonotypes (frequency above 0.001) were also detected in blood, suggesting blood repertoires may reflect thyroid immune responses. In validation, the model predicted progression to ophthalmopathy a median of roughly six months before onset, with approximately 71% sensitivity and about 72% specificity.

A patient counted as having stable Graves' hyperthyroidism if no progression to ophthalmopathy occurred over 18 months of follow-up. Hyperthyroidism patients were aged 18 to 65 years and newly diagnosed, with disease duration of less than 2 months. The study excluded patients with uncontrolled infections, other autoimmune diseases, pregnancy or lactation. Diagnoses were based on clinical symptoms, serum thyroxine and TRAb, thyroid ultrasound and orbital computed tomography. Ficoll-Paque density gradient centrifugation was used to isolate PBMCs from approximately 10 ml of fresh peripheral blood. Trizol reagent was used to extract total RNA, and RNA quality was then checked on an Agilent 2100 Bioanalyzer. Including the terminal cysteine and phenylalanine, the CDR3 comprises 15 residues. CDR3 DNA is the only sequence kept; it has 45 bases, read in frame from the first base. The junction shows trimming of 5 bases on V and 1 base on J, and the gene matches do not reach 4 bases of it. CDR1 and CDR2 are drawn from the germline V gene (reference sequence): LNHDA, SQIVND.

The TCR beta CDR3 regions were amplified from the RNA transcripts. The first round of RT-PCR for the TCR CDR3 was performed with the HTBI primer set and the Qiagen OneStep RT-PCR kit. Libraries were constructed in a second round of multiplex PCR, after which size selection and purification were carried out. Libraries were sequenced paired-end with 100 bp reads on an Illumina HiSeq2000. The authors processed their data as follows. Raw data were processed with SOAPnuke, discarding reads with adapters, uncalled bases, mean Phred below 15, or no exact constant-primer or identifier match. High-quality paired reads were merged using COPE v1.2.5, and each unique nucleotide sequence was defined as a clonotype. Clonotypes were aligned to IMGT TRBV, TRBD and TRBJ reference segments using MiTCR v1.1. The analysis included only V-J combinations with a frequency above 0.0001, which together covered around 99% of the repertoires. The TCS score was defined as the ratio of F50 (clonal expansion) to E x V (chaos), calculated using BLOSUM62-based TCRdist between CDR3 peptides within each V-J. Welch's t-statistics and random forest reduced 450 to 600 V-J features to 13, which were used in a naive Bayes classifier (R e1071). The raw public data were reprocessed by TCRdb itself: fastp quality trimming at Q25, MiXCR clonotype calling, in-frame beta chains only. Identical CDR3 proteins give one entry, which carries the most common genes and DNA. The V and J calls were not made by the authors but by TCRdb's processing. The sample contains about 200,000 distinct CDR3 sequences, roughly a sixth of them found a single time. The top ten clonotypes cover approximately 56% of the sample.

Input material: blood. The rearrangement combines TRBV19 with TRBJ2-5, with TRBD1 matching 10 junction bases. The TCR comes from a woman aged 50 to 60 with Graves' hyperthyroidism. At the DNA level, the sequence is TGTGCCAGTAGTCCACGGACAGGGGGCCAAGAGACCCAGTACTTC. It encodes CASSPRTGGQETQYF.